This passage covers 13 T cell receptor beta chains from one sample sequenced in a study of blood T cell repertoires in COVID-19. The method was immunoSEQ multiplex PCR; TCRdb's version includes in-frame clones alone and lacks a portion of them. The repertoire has 80,000 to 90,000 clones, about 85% of them found once; the top ten carry less than 4%. Source material: peripheral blood. Source of these receptors: an elderly woman with COVID-19, enrolled during active disease.

The chain recombines TRBV13 with TRBJ2-7; TRBD1 might be the D (5 bases). Germline V lookup: CDR1 PRHDT, CDR2 FYEKMQ (reference sequence). CDR3 length equals 15 residues. Trimming took off 5 bases at V and 7 bases at J, with 21 bases between the two ends. The CDR3 sequence is CASSHRWTVKAEQYF. CDR3 DNA: TGTGCCAGCAGCCACAGGTGGACGGTGAAGGCAGAGCAGTACTTC.

The CDR3 protein is CASSESERLNPDNGELFF. In nucleotides, the CDR3 is TGCGCCAGCAGTGAGTCCGAAAGACTGAATCCTGATAACGGGGAGCTGTTTTTT. The chain is built from TRBV10-1 and TRBJ2-2; no clear D gene. CDR3 length equals 18 residues. V was clipped by 0 bases and J by 7 bases, with 21 bases between them. Germline V gene lookup returns CDR1 WNHNN and CDR2 SYGVQD (reference sequence).

This clone appeared a single time. The chain uses TRBV6-5 and TRBJ2-7, with 12 bases lining up with TRBD2. In germline, CDR1 is MNHEY, CDR2 SVGAGI. V was clipped by 6 bases and J by 3 bases; unmatched bases: 6. The CDR3 is 15 residues long. Here the CDR3 reads CASRRLAGVDYEQYF. CDR3 in DNA: TGTGCCAGCAGGAGACTAGCGGGAGTTGACTACGAGCAGTACTTC.

This chain uses TRBV6-6 with TRBJ1-1; D possibly corresponds to TRBD1 (6 bases). The CDR3 length is 14 residues. Germline V gene data show CDR1 as MNHNY and CDR2 as SVGAGI (reference sequence). Trimming pared 0 bases from V and 6 bases from J, leaving 11 bases between. The CDR3 is CASSYSLDRPEAFF. The CDR3 DNA is TGTGCCAGCAGTTACTCCTTGGACAGACCTGAAGCTTTCTTT.

The V and J genes are TRBV19 and TRBJ1-5; 10 nucleotides align to TRBD1. The CDR3 totals 17 residues. In germline, CDR1 is LNHDA, CDR2 SQIVND (reference sequence). V shed 5 bases and J 3 bases; nucleotides not matched to a gene: 10. CDR3 nucleotides: TGTGCCAGTAGTTATTTCTTAGGACAGGGGGTCAATCAGCCCCAGCATTTT. Its protein is CASSYFLGQGVNQPQHF.

Only a few counts were recorded for this clone. J is TRBJ1-6 and V is TRBV4-1; D is possibly TRBD1 (5 bases). The germline gives CDR1 MGHRA, CDR2 YSYEKL. The CDR3 has 15 amino acids. V was clipped by 4 bases and J by 7 bases, with 14 bases between them. The CDR3 spells CASSLGLVGNSPLHF. The CDR3 nucleotides are TGCGCCAGCAGCCTGGGACTCGTGGGGAATTCACCCCTCCACTTT.

The chain employs TRBV20-1 and TRBJ1-2; D is unresolved. The V gene's germline CDR1 is DFQATT and CDR2 SNEGSKA (reference sequence). The CDR3 length is 11 residues. The CDR3 here is CSADRGYGYTF. CDR3 sequence (DNA): TGCAGCGCAGACCGAGGCTATGGCTACACCTTC.

The chain recombines TRBV9 with TRBJ2-1, with D possibly matching TRBD2 (6 bases). This CDR3 has 16 amino acids. The V end lost 2 bases, the J end lost 0 bases, and 12 bases lay between the germline ends. The germline CDR1 and CDR2 sequences are SGDLS and YYNGEE. CDR3 sequence reads: CASSVFSGSSYNEQFF. Here the CDR3 DNA reads TGTGCCAGCAGCGTTTTTAGCGGAAGCTCCTACAATGAGCAGTTCTTC.

This clone occurred once. The rearrangement uses TRBV7-2 and TRBJ2-5; a weak D match, TRBD1 (6 bases). Trimming took 5 bases from V and 4 from J, leaving 11 bases between them. Germline V gene lookup returns CDR1 SGHTA and CDR2 FQGNSA. The CDR3 runs to 13 residues. The CDR3 protein is CASSLRTAETQYF. The CDR3 bases are TGTGCCAGCAGCCTGAGGACAGCAGAGACCCAGTACTTC.

This chain links TRBV7-2 with TRBJ2-3; the match to TRBD2 covers 7 bases. The germline V gene has CDR1 SGHTA and CDR2 FQGNSA. V trimming: 1 base; J trimming: 1 base; junction bases outside the gene matches: 11. The CDR3 covers 18 residues. The CDR3 DNA reads as TGTGCCAGCAGCTTAGTGTCCACTCCTGCGGGGGGCACAGATACGCAGTATTTT. Its translation is CASSLVSTPAGGTDTQYF.

V usage is TRBV7-3 and J usage is TRBJ1-2; D not certain. This CDR3 spans 13 amino acids. V was trimmed by 5 bases and J by 7 bases, leaving 14 bases between them. Germline V gene lookup returns CDR1 SGHTA and CDR2 FQGTGA. CDR3 nucleotides: TGTGCCAGCAGCGCGACTCTTGGCGGTGGCTACACCTTC. Its protein is CASSATLGGGYTF.

The V and J genes are TRBV5-1 and TRBJ2-5; TRBD1 agrees at 7 bases. The CDR3 spans 14 residues. Germline CDR1 SGHRS, CDR2 YFSETQ. V was clipped by 4 bases and J by 1 base; unmatched bases: 4. The CDR3 region has the DNA TGCGCCAGCAGCGGCCGGGACAGCCAAGAGACCCAGTACTTC. Amino acids: CASSGRDSQETQYF.

This clone occurred once. V and J are TRBV6-5 and TRBJ2-3; a possible D gene is TRBD1 (6 bases). There are 15 residues in the CDR3. The V end lost 4 bases, the J end lost 1 base, and 12 bases lay between the germline ends. The germline CDR1 and CDR2 sequences are MNHEY and SVGAGI. The CDR3 reads CASSSRGGGTDTQYF. The CDR3 coding sequence is TGTGCCAGCAGTTCCAGGGGTGGTGGCACAGATACGCAGTATTTT.